This TCR beta chain emerged from a study of blood T cell repertoires in COVID-19. Only in-frame clones appear in the TCRdb table, and some are missing; sequencing was by immunoSEQ multiplex PCR. The sample comprises almost 65,000 clones, 88% of which are singletons, and about 9.4% rests with the top ten. With 6 bases clipped from V and 0 bases from J, the junction kept 6 bases outside the gene matches. The germline V gene has CDR1 SGHNT and CDR2 YENEEA. This CDR3 has 16 residues. This clonotype originated in a woman aged 40 to 50 who had recovered from COVID-19. The sequencing sample was made of PBMCs or T cells enriched from blood (not recorded which). The chain combines TRBV11-3 with TRBJ2-1; TRBD2 matches at 9 bases. The CDR3, as DNA: TGTGCCAGCAGATCGACTAGCGGAAACTCCTACAATGAGCAGTTCTTC. Protein product: CASRSTSGNSYNEQFF.